This TCR beta chain was profiled in a study of blood T cell repertoires in COVID-19. Generated by immunoSEQ multiplex PCR, the TCRdb table keeps only in-frame clones and is missing some. The table lists 230,000 or so clones, 80% to 90% of them singletons. The TCR was taken from a man between 40 and 49 years old with active or convalescent COVID-19. Sequenced sample: peripheral blood.

The CDR3 DNA follows: TGTGCCAGCAGTTTAACAGACAATGAGCAGTTCTTC. Its protein is CASSLTDNEQFF. The chain has TRBV28 and TRBJ2-1, with D uncertain. In germline, CDR1 is MDHEN, CDR2 SYDVKM. The length of the CDR3 is 12 residues. Trimming left V 2 bases short and J 5 bases short, with 4 bases between.